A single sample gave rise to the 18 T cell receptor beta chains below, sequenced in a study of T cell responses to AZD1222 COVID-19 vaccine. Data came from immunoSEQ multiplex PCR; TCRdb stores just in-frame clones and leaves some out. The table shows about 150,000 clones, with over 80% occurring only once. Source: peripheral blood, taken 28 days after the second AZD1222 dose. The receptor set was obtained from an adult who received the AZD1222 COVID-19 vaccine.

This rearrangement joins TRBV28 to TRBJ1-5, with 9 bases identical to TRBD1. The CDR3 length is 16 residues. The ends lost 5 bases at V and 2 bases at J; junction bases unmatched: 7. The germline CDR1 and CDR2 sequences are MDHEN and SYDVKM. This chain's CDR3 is CASSPADRGGNQPQHF. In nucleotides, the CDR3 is TGTGCCAGCAGTCCAGCGGACAGGGGAGGCAATCAGCCCCAGCATTTT. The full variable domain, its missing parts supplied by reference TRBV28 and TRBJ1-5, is DVKVTQSSRYLVKRTGEKVFLECVQDMDHENMFWYRQDPGLGLRLIYFSYDVKMKEKGDIPEGYSVSREKKERFSLILESASTNQTSMYLCASSPADRGGNQPQHFGDGTRLSIL.

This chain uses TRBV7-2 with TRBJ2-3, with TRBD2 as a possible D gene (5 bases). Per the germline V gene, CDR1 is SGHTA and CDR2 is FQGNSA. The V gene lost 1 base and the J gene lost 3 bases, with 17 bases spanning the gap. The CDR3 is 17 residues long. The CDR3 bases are TGTGCCAGCAGCTTAGTAGCCCCCGGGATGGGGACAGATACGCAGTATTTT. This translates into CASSLVAPGMGTDTQYF.

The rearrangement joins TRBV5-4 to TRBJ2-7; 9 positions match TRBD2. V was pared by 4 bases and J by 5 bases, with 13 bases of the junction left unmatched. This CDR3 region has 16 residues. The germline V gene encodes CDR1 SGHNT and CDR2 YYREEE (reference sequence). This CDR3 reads CASSPPTLAGRDEQYF. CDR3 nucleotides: TGTGCCAGCAGCCCCCCGACACTAGCGGGTAGGGACGAGCAGTACTTC.

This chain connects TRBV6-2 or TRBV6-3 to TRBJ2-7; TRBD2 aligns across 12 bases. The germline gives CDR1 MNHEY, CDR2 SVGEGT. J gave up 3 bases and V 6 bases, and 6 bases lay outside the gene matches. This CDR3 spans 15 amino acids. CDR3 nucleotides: TGTGCCAGCAGCCGCACTAGCGGGAGGTTCTACGAGCAGTACTTC. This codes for CASSRTSGRFYEQYF.

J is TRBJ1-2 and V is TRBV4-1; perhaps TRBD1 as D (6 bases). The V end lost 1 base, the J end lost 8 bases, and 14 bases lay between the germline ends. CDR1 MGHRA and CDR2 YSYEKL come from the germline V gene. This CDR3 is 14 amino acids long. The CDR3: CASSQAGQRVGYTF. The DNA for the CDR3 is TGCGCCAGCAGCCAAGCAGGACAGCGCGTGGGCTACACCTTC.

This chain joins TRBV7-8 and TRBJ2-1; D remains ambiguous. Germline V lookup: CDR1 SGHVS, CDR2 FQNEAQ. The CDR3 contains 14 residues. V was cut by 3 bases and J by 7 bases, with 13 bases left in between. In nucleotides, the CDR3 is TGTGCCAGCAGCTTTTATGCTAGTCGTAATGAGCAGTTCTTC. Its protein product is CASSFYASRNEQFF. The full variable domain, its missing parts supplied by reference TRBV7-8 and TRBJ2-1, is GAGVSQSPRYKVAKRGQDVALRCDPISGHVSLFWYQQALGQGPEFLTYFQNEAQLDKSGLPSDRFFAERPEGSVSTLKIQRTQQEDSAVYLCASSFYASRNEQFFGPGTRLTVL.

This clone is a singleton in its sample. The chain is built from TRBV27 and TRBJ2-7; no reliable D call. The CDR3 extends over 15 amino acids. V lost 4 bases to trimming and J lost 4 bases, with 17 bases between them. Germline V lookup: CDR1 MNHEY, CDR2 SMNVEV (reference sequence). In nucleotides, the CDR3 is TGTGCCAGCAGTTCCCAAACCGGGCGAAATTACGAGCAGTACTTC. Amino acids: CASSSQTGRNYEQYF.

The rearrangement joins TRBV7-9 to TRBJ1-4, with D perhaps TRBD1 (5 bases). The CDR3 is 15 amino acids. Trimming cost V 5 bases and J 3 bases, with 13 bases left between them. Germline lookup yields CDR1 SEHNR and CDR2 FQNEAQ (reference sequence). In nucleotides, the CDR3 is TGTGCCAGCAGCGTGGGATTGGGGGCTAATGAAAAACTGTTTTTT. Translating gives CASSVGLGANEKLFF.

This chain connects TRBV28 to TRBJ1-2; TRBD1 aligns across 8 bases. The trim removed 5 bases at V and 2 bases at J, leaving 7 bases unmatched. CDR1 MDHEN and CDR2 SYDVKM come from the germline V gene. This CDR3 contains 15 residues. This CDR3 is CASSDRGRSNYGYTF. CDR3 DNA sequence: TGTGCCAGCAGTGACAGGGGAAGGTCCAACTATGGCTACACCTTC.

The CDR3: CASAWGLAGSNEQFF. CDR3 in DNA: TGCGCCAGCGCCTGGGGGCTAGCGGGATCAAATGAGCAGTTCTTC. The rearrangement links TRBV5-1 to TRBJ2-1; 9 bases are a match to TRBD2. The CDR3 has 15 amino acids. V was pared by 7 bases and J by 7 bases, with 12 bases of the junction left unmatched. Germline CDR1 is SGHRS and CDR2 is YFSETQ.

CDR3 in amino acids: CASSARRTGASEQYF. The CDR3 region has the DNA TGTGCCAGCAGCGCGCGCCGGACAGGGGCCAGCGAGCAGTACTTC. The chain uses TRBV5-6 and TRBJ2-7, with 9 bases lining up with TRBD1. CDR1 and CDR2 from the germline V gene are SGHDT and YYEEEE. J was trimmed by 6 bases and V by 4 bases; bases with no gene match: 11. The CDR3 extends over 15 amino acids.

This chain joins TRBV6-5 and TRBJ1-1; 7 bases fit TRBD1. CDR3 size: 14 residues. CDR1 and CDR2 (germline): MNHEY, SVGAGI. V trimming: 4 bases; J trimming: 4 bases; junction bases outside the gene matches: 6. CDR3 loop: CASSSLDRFTEAFF. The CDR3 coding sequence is TGTGCCAGCAGTTCCCTGGACAGGTTCACTGAAGCTTTCTTT.

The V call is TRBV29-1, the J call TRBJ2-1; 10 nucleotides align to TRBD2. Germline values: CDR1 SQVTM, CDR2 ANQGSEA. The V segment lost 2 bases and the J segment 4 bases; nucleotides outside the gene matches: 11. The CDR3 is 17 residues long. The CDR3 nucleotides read TGCAGCGTTGAACCTAGCGGGAGTTTTTTTGAGTACAATGAGCAGTTCTTC. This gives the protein CSVEPSGSFFEYNEQFF.

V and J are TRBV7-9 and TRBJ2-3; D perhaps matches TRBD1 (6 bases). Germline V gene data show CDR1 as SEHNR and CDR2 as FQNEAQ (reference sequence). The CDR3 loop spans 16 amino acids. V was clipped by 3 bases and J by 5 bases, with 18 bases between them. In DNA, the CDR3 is TGTGCCAGCAGCTTCCCCCCGGCAGGGGATAAAGATACGCAGTATTTT. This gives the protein CASSFPPAGDKDTQYF. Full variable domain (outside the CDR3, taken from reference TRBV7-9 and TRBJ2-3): DTGVSQNPRHKITKRGQNVTFRCDPISEHNRLYWYRQTLGQGPEFLTYFQNEAQLEKSRLLSDRFSAERPKGSFSTLEIQRTEQGDSAMYLCASSFPPAGDKDTQYFGPGTRLTVL.

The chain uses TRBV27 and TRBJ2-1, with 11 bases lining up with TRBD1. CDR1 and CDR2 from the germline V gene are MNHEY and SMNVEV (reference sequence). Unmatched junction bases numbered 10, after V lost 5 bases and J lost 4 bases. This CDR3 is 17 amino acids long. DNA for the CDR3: TGTGCCAGCAGTCCGAGGGACAGGGGGAATTTTTACAATGAGCAGTTCTTC. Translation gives CASSPRDRGNFYNEQFF.

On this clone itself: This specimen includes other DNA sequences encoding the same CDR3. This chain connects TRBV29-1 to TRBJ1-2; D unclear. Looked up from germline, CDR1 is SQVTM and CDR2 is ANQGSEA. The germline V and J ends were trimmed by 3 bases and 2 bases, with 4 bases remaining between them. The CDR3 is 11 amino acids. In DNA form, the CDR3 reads TGCAGCGTTGAGTCCAACTATGGCTACACCTTC. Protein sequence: CSVESNYGYTF.

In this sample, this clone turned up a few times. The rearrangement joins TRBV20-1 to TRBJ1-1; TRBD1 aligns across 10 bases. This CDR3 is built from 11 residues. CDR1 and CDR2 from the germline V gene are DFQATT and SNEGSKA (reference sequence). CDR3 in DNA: TGCAGCCGGGACAGGGGAACTGAAGCTTTCTTT. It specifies CSRDRGTEAFF.

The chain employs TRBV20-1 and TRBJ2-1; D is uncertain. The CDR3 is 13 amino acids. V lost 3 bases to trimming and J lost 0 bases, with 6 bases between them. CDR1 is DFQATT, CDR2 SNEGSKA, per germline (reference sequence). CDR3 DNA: TGCAGTGCTAGTGTGTTCTCCTACAATGAGCAGTTCTTC. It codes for CSASVFSYNEQFF.